A selection of T cell receptor beta chains follows, all from one sample in a study of T cell responses to AZD1222 COVID-19 vaccine. Method: immunoSEQ multiplex PCR; TCRdb's copy keeps in-frame clones and lacks some. The sample holds 100,000 or so clones, around 90% seen once. The input for sequencing was peripheral blood, taken on day 0 of AZD1222 vaccination. Source of these receptors: an adult in good health. Each CDR3 is given with its conserved first and last residue. The D gene is left open where the match is weak. Clone sizes are given selectively: once, few, many, or a class where the clone is expanded.

j_gene: TRBJ1-4; abundance: .; v_gene: TRBV7-3; d_gene: TRBD1; len: 18; CDR3aa: CASSLNRTGEGLEEKLFF; CDR3nt: TGTGCCAGCAGCTTAAACAGGACAGGAGAGGGGTTGGAAGAAAAACTGTTTTTT
j_gene: TRBJ1-6; abundance: .; v_gene: TRBV5-1; d_gene: .; len: 14; CDR3aa: CASRTEAGNSPLHF; CDR3nt: TGCGCCAGCAGGACGGAGGCCGGTAATTCACCCCTCCACTTT
j_gene: TRBJ1-1; abundance: .; v_gene: TRBV2; d_gene: TRBD1; len: 14; CDR3aa: CASSRQGGLTEAFF; CDR3nt: TGTGCCAGCAGCCGACAGGGAGGTCTAACTGAAGCTTTCTTT
j_gene: TRBJ2-3; abundance: .; v_gene: TRBV5-6; d_gene: TRBD2; len: 16; CDR3aa: CASSLPGLVLPDTQYF; CDR3nt: TGTGCCAGCAGTCTACCGGGACTAGTCTTACCAGATACGCAGTATTTT
j_gene: TRBJ2-5; abundance: .; v_gene: TRBV5-6; d_gene: .; len: 15; CDR3aa: CASSLELGPKETQYF; CDR3nt: TGTGCCAGCAGCTTGGAACTGGGGCCAAAAGAGACCCAGTACTTC
j_gene: TRBJ1-6; abundance: .; v_gene: TRBV7-2; d_gene: TRBD1; len: 17; CDR3aa: CASSLRTGQALRTPLHF; CDR3nt: TGTGCCAGCAGCTTAAGGACCGGACAGGCCCTTAGGACACCCCTCCACTTT
j_gene: TRBJ1-1; abundance: .; v_gene: TRBV11-2; d_gene: .; len: 13; CDR3aa: CASSFNDHTEAFF; CDR3nt: TGTGCCAGCAGCTTCAACGACCACACTGAAGCTTTCTTT
j_gene: TRBJ2-5; abundance: few; v_gene: TRBV7-2; d_gene: .; len: 13; CDR3aa: CASTAQPQETQYF; CDR3nt: TGTGCCAGCACCGCGCAACCTCAGGAGACCCAGTACTTC
j_gene: TRBJ2-7; abundance: .; v_gene: TRBV2; d_gene: .; len: 14; CDR3aa: CATLLTSSSYEQYF; CDR3nt: TGTGCCACCCTTTTGACTTCTAGCTCCTACGAGCAGTACTTC
j_gene: TRBJ2-2; abundance: .; v_gene: TRBV9; d_gene: .; len: 17; CDR3aa: CASSVGRVRARGGELFF; CDR3nt: TGTGCCAGCAGCGTGGGGAGAGTCCGCGCGCGGGGCGGGGAGCTGTTTTTT
j_gene: TRBJ1-1; abundance: .; v_gene: TRBV19; d_gene: .; len: 14; CDR3aa: CASSIAVLNTEAFF; CDR3nt: TGTGCCAGTAGTATAGCAGTTCTGAACACTGAAGCTTTCTTT
j_gene: TRBJ1-4; abundance: .; v_gene: TRBV19; d_gene: .; len: 17; CDR3aa: CASRSWQGTGTNEKLFF; CDR3nt: TGTGCCAGTAGGTCTTGGCAGGGGACGGGAACTAATGAAAAACTGTTTTTT
j_gene: TRBJ2-6; abundance: .; v_gene: TRBV19; d_gene: .; len: 14; CDR3aa: CASRRLPGANVLTF; CDR3nt: TGTGCCAGTAGGCGCCTACCTGGGGCCAACGTCCTGACTTTC
j_gene: TRBJ1-5; abundance: .; v_gene: TRBV6-5; d_gene: .; len: 14; CDR3aa: CASSPRQYNQPQHF; CDR3nt: TGTGCCAGCAGCCCCCGCCAGTACAATCAGCCCCAGCATTTT
j_gene: TRBJ2-2; abundance: .; v_gene: TRBV18; d_gene: TRBD2; len: 15; CDR3aa: CASSPPGGKVGELFF; CDR3nt: TGTGCCAGCTCACCACCGGGAGGGAAGGTCGGGGAGCTGTTTTTT
j_gene: TRBJ1-1; abundance: .; v_gene: TRBV7-9; d_gene: TRBD1; len: 15; CDR3aa: CASSGDRVASREAFF; CDR3nt: TGTGCCAGCAGCGGTGACAGGGTCGCATCCCGGGAAGCTTTCTTT
j_gene: TRBJ1-6; abundance: .; v_gene: TRBV19; d_gene: TRBD1; len: 16; CDR3aa: CASSIFTGGSNSPLHF; CDR3nt: TGTGCCAGTAGTATTTTCACAGGGGGATCGAATTCACCCCTCCACTTT
j_gene: TRBJ1-1; abundance: .; v_gene: TRBV5-1; d_gene: .; len: 16; CDR3aa: CASRTPGGQMNTEAFF; CDR3nt: TGTGCCAGCAGAACTCCGGGGGGGCAAATGAACACTGAAGCTTTCTTT
j_gene: TRBJ2-5; abundance: few; v_gene: TRBV29-1; d_gene: TRBD1; len: 20; CDR3aa: CSAVYLPGLGLGQGVETQYF; CDR3nt: TGCAGCGCAGTATACTTACCGGGTTTAGGGTTGGGACAGGGCGTGGAGACCCAGTACTTC
j_gene: TRBJ2-1; abundance: .; v_gene: TRBV7-2; d_gene: TRBD2; len: 18; CDR3aa: CASSPGLAGGPQGNEQFF; CDR3nt: TGTGCCAGCAGCCCCGGACTAGCGGGAGGGCCCCAAGGTAATGAGCAGTTCTTC
j_gene: TRBJ2-5; abundance: .; v_gene: TRBV9; d_gene: .; len: 13; CDR3aa: CASSVAGWETQYF; CDR3nt: TGTGCCAGCAGCGTAGCAGGGTGGGAGACCCAGTACTTC
j_gene: TRBJ2-5; abundance: .; v_gene: TRBV12-3/TRBV12-4; d_gene: .; len: 13; CDR3aa: CASSPEPVGTQYF; CDR3nt: TGTGCCAGCAGCCCCGAGCCGGTGGGGACCCAGTACTTC
j_gene: TRBJ1-2; abundance: .; v_gene: TRBV30; d_gene: .; len: 11; CDR3aa: CAWSVGGGYTF; CDR3nt: TGTGCCTGGAGTGTGGGGGGTGGCTACACCTTC
j_gene: TRBJ1-3; abundance: .; v_gene: TRBV18; d_gene: .; len: 15; CDR3aa: CASSPLTGSGNTIYF; CDR3nt: TGTGCCAGCTCACCGTTGACGGGCTCTGGAAACACCATATATTTT
j_gene: TRBJ1-1; abundance: .; v_gene: TRBV6-5; d_gene: .; len: 13; CDR3aa: CASRPGASTEAFF; CDR3nt: TGTGCCAGCAGGCCCGGAGCGAGCACTGAAGCTTTCTTT
j_gene: TRBJ1-2; abundance: .; v_gene: TRBV6-5; d_gene: TRBD1; len: 14; CDR3aa: CASSIFRDRGGYTF; CDR3nt: TGTGCCAGCAGTATATTCCGGGACAGGGGAGGCTACACCTTC
j_gene: TRBJ1-1; abundance: .; v_gene: TRBV9; d_gene: .; len: 14; CDR3aa: CASSVGQANTEAFF; CDR3nt: TGTGCCAGCAGCGTAGGACAAGCGAACACTGAAGCTTTCTTT
j_gene: TRBJ2-3; abundance: .; v_gene: TRBV6-2/TRBV6-3; d_gene: TRBD2; len: 17; CDR3aa: CASSYPPTSASTDTQYF; CDR3nt: TGTGCCAGCAGTTACCCCCCGACTAGCGCAAGCACAGATACGCAGTATTTT
j_gene: TRBJ2-3; abundance: .; v_gene: TRBV13; d_gene: TRBD2; len: 19; CDR3aa: CASSNQGSGRAGLTDTQYF; CDR3nt: TGTGCCAGCAGCAACCAGGGTAGCGGGAGGGCCGGTCTAACAGATACGCAGTATTTT
j_gene: TRBJ1-2; abundance: .; v_gene: TRBV4-3; d_gene: .; len: 13; CDR3aa: CASSQSGVFGYTF; CDR3nt: TGCGCCAGCAGCCAATCCGGGGTTTTTGGCTACACCTTC
j_gene: TRBJ2-2; abundance: once; v_gene: TRBV7-8; d_gene: TRBD1; len: 14; CDR3aa: CASSFDRGPGELFF; CDR3nt: TGTGCCAGCAGCTTCGACAGGGGGCCCGGGGAGCTGTTTTTT
j_gene: TRBJ1-2; abundance: .; v_gene: TRBV6-5; d_gene: TRBD1; len: 16; CDR3aa: CASSYTRQGIVYGYTF; CDR3nt: TGTGCCAGCAGTTACACTAGACAGGGAATAGTCTATGGCTACACCTTC
j_gene: TRBJ2-1; abundance: .; v_gene: TRBV2; d_gene: .; len: 15; CDR3aa: CASSEGETYYNEQFF; CDR3nt: TGTGCCAGCAGTGAGGGGGAGACCTATTACAATGAGCAGTTCTTC
j_gene: TRBJ2-2; abundance: .; v_gene: TRBV29-1; d_gene: TRBD1; len: 15; CDR3aa: CSVIRDRGPTGELFF; CDR3nt: TGCAGCGTTATCCGGGACAGGGGGCCAACCGGGGAGCTGTTTTTT
j_gene: TRBJ1-2; abundance: .; v_gene: TRBV9; d_gene: .; len: 12; CDR3aa: CASTPGAYGYTF; CDR3nt: TGTGCCAGCACCCCGGGGGCCTATGGCTACACCTTC
j_gene: TRBJ1-3; abundance: .; v_gene: TRBV19; d_gene: TRBD1; len: 17; CDR3aa: CASSQGQGRRAGNTIYF; CDR3nt: TGTGCCAGTAGTCAGGGACAGGGGCGAAGAGCTGGAAACACCATATATTTT
j_gene: TRBJ1-2; abundance: .; v_gene: TRBV14; d_gene: .; len: 16; CDR3aa: CASSPVAGLLNYGYTF; CDR3nt: TGTGCCAGCAGCCCCGTGGCAGGCCTCCTTAACTATGGCTACACCTTC
j_gene: TRBJ1-1; abundance: .; v_gene: TRBV19; d_gene: .; len: 14; CDR3aa: CASSTTGHGTEAFF; CDR3nt: TGTGCCAGTAGTACGACAGGTCATGGAACTGAAGCTTTCTTT
j_gene: TRBJ2-2; abundance: .; v_gene: TRBV27; d_gene: .; len: 17; CDR3aa: CASRPHFYPPSTGELFF; CDR3nt: TGTGCCAGCAGACCTCATTTTTACCCGCCCAGCACCGGGGAGCTGTTTTTT
j_gene: TRBJ1-1; abundance: .; v_gene: TRBV19; d_gene: .; len: 16; CDR3aa: CASSIVGTTMNTEAFF; CDR3nt: TGTGCCAGTAGTATAGTAGGGACAACCATGAACACTGAAGCTTTCTTT
j_gene: TRBJ2-3; abundance: few; v_gene: TRBV5-4; d_gene: .; len: 14; CDR3aa: CASSSGYGGDTQYF; CDR3nt: TGTGCCAGCAGCTCGGGATACGGGGGAGATACGCAGTATTTT
j_gene: TRBJ2-1; abundance: once; v_gene: TRBV24-1; d_gene: TRBD2; len: 18; CDR3aa: CATSDPTSGRVAVHEQFF; CDR3nt: TGTGCCACCAGTGATCCGACTAGCGGGAGAGTCGCGGTTCATGAGCAGTTCTTC
j_gene: TRBJ2-1; abundance: few; v_gene: TRBV7-3; d_gene: TRBD2; len: 15; CDR3aa: CASSLSLAGVNEQFF; CDR3nt: TGTGCCAGCAGCTTAAGTCTAGCGGGAGTCAATGAGCAGTTCTTC
j_gene: TRBJ1-2; abundance: .; v_gene: TRBV20-1; d_gene: .; len: 11; CDR3aa: CSAVPRGGYTF; CDR3nt: TGCAGTGCCGTCCCCCGGGGAGGCTACACCTTC